The subject of this entry is one T cell receptor beta chain. This sample is part of a study of T cell changes during pregnancy in multiple sclerosis. Sequencing used immunoSEQ multiplex PCR; TCRdb keeps in-frame clones, though not all of them. The table has around 78,000 clones, roughly nine tenths seen once. The CDR3 length is 17 residues. The V gene's germline CDR1 is MGHDK and CDR2 SYGVNS. V lost 5 bases, J lost 0 bases, and 19 bases lay in between. The sample was peripheral blood, taken in the third trimester of pregnancy. V and J are TRBV25-1 and TRBJ1-1; no clear D. The clonotype comes from a female donor in good health, enrolled as a control in a pregnancy study. Here the CDR3 reads CASSQSSGHLLNTEAFF. DNA of the CDR3: TGTGCCAGCAGTCAATCGTCAGGCCACCTACTGAACACTGAAGCTTTCTTT.